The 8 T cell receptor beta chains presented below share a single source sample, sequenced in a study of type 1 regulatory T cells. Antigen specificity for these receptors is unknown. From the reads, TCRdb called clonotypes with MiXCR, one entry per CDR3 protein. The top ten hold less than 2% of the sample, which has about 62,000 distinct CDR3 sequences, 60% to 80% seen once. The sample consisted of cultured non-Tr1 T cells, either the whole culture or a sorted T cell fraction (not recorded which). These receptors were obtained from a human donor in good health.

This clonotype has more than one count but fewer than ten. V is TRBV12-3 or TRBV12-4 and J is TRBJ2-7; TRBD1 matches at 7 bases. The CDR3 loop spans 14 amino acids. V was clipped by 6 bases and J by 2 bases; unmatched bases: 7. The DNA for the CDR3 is TGTGCCAGCAGAGAGACAGGGAAGGCCTACGAGCAGTACTTC. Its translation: CASRETGKAYEQYF.

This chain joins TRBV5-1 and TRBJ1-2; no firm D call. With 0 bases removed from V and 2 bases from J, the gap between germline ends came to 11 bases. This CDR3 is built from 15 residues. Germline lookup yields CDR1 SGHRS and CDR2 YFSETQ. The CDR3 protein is CASSLDRESNYGYTF. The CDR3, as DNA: TGCGCCAGCAGCTTGGATCGGGAGTCCAACTATGGCTACACCTTC. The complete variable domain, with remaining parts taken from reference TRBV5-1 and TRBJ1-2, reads KAGVTQTPRYLIKTRGQQVTLSCSPISGHRSVSWYQQTPGQGLQFLFEYFSETQRNKGNFPGRFSGRQFSNSRSEMNVSTLELGDSALYLCASSLDRESNYGYTFGSGTRLTVV.

This CDR3 reads CASSLSRGAGNTIYF. The CDR3 coding sequence is TGTGCCAGCAGTTTAAGCAGGGGCGCCGGAAACACCATATATTTT. This chain links TRBV12-3 or TRBV12-4 with TRBJ1-3, with D perhaps matching TRBD1 (6 bases). V was shortened by 2 bases and J by 4 bases, with 12 bases between the two germline ends. The length of the CDR3 is 15 residues.

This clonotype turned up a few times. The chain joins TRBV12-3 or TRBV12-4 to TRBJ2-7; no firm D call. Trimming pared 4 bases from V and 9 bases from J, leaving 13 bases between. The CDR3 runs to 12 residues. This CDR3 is CASSSNEARQYF. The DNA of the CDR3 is TGTGCCAGCAGTTCTAACGAAGCGAGGCAGTACTTC.

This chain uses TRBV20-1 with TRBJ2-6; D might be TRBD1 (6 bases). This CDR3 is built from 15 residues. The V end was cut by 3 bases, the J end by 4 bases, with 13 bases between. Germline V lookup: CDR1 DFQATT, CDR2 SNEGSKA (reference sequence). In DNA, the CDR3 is TGCAGTGCTAGCGCGAACAGGGCCGGGGCCAACGTCCTGACTTTC. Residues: CSASANRAGANVLTF.

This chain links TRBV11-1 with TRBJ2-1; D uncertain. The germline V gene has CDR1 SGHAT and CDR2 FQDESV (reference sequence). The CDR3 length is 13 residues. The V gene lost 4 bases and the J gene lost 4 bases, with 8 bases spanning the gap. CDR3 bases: TGTGCCAGCAGCTCGACCCTTTACAATGAGCAGTTCTTC. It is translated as CASSSTLYNEQFF.

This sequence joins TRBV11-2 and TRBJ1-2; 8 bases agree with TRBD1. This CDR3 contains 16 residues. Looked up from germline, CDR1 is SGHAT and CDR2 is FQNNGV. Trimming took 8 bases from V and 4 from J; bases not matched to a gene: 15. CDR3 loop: CASRSLSGQGLYGYTF. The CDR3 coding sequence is TGTGCCAGCCGTTCTTTATCCGGACAGGGCCTCTATGGCTACACCTTC.

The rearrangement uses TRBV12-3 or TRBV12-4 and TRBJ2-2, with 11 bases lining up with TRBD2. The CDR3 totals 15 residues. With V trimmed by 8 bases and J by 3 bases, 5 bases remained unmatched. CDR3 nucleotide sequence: TGTGCCAGCCGTACGGGACTAGCGGACACCGGGGAGCTGTTTTTT. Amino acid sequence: CASRTGLADTGELFF.